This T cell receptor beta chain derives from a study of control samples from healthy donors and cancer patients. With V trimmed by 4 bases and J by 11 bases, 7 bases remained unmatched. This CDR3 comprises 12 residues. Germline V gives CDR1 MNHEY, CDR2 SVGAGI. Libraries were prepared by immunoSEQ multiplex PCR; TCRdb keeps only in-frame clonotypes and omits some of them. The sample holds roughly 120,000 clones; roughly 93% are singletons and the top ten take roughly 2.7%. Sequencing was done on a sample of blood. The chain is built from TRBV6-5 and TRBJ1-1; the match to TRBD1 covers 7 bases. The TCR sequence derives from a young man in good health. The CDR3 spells CASSSRTGSAFF. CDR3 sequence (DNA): TGTGCCAGCAGTTCCCGGACAGGTTCGGCTTTCTTT.